These 28 T cell receptor beta chains were all obtained from the same sample, sequenced in a study of blood T cell repertoires in COVID-19. Sequencing used immunoSEQ multiplex PCR; TCRdb keeps in-frame clones, though not all of them. Found here are roughly 50,000 clones, around 80% of them singletons; the top ten hold 3.5%. The sample comprised peripheral blood. All receptors come from a man in his 60s with acute or convalescent COVID-19.

J is TRBJ2-5 and V is TRBV2, with 10 bases aligning to TRBD1. The CDR3 has 16 amino acids. Germline V gene sequence: CDR1 SNHLY, CDR2 FYNNEI. Trimming took 3 bases from V and 5 from J; bases not matched to a gene: 9. CDR3 sequence: CASSDLTGGAGETQYF. The CDR3 DNA sequence: TGTGCCAGCAGTGACCTGACAGGGGGCGCAGGGGAGACCCAGTACTTC.

This chain connects TRBV11-3 to TRBJ1-5, with D possibly matching TRBD1 (6 bases). Looked up from germline, CDR1 is SGHNT and CDR2 is YENEEA. V lost 5 bases, J lost 7 bases, and 18 bases lay in between. The CDR3 spans 15 residues. CDR3 loop: CASSPLQGGKQPQHF. The CDR3 nucleotides are TGTGCCAGCAGCCCATTACAGGGAGGGAAACAGCCCCAGCATTTT.

The chain links TRBV3-1 (or the pseudogene TRBV3-2) to TRBJ2-1, with unresolved D. V lost 2 bases and J 0 bases, leaving 11 bases between the germline ends. CDR1 and CDR2 (germline): LGHDT, YNNKEL (reference sequence). CDR3 size: 16 residues. CDR3 sequence: CASSQPNPSSYNEQFF. In DNA form, the CDR3 reads TGTGCCAGCAGCCAACCCAATCCTAGCTCCTACAATGAGCAGTTCTTC.

This clone was recorded a few times. V usage is TRBV25-1 and J usage is TRBJ1-5, with 9 bases lining up with TRBD1. The trim removed 6 bases at V and 3 bases at J, leaving 3 bases unmatched. From germline, CDR1 is MGHDK and CDR2 SYGVNS. The CDR3 extends over 14 amino acids. CDR3 region: CASSWTGVNQPQHF. The DNA for the CDR3 is TGTGCCAGCAGCTGGACAGGGGTCAATCAGCCCCAGCATTTT.

The gene calls are TRBV5-1 and TRBJ2-1, with TRBD1 matching over 12 bases. This CDR3 is 16 amino acids long. The trim removed 5 bases at V and 5 bases at J, leaving 8 bases unmatched. Per germline, CDR1 SGHRS and CDR2 YFSETQ. CDR3 nucleotides: TGCGCCAGCAGACCGACCGGGACAGGGGGCAACAATGAGCAGTTCTTC. It codes for CASRPTGTGGNNEQFF.

This clone was seen only a few times. The V gene is TRBV27, the J gene TRBJ1-2; D is perhaps TRBD1 (6 bases). The germline V gene encodes CDR1 MNHEY and CDR2 SMNVEV (reference sequence). CDR3 length: 13 residues. V was shortened by 5 bases and J by 1 base, with 8 bases between the two germline ends. Written as DNA, the CDR3 is TGTGCCAGCAGTCCACAGGGTAACTATGGCTACACCTTC. Translating it yields CASSPQGNYGYTF.

The chain links TRBV7-6 to TRBJ2-5; 11 nucleotides agree with TRBD2. With 4 bases clipped from V and 2 bases from J, the junction kept 9 bases outside the gene matches. This CDR3 is 17 amino acids long. Germline-derived CDR1 and CDR2 are SGHVS and FNYEAQ. CDR3 loop: CASSSPPGTSGQETQYF. The CDR3 DNA reads TGTGCCAGCAGCTCCCCCCCCGGGACTAGCGGACAAGAGACCCAGTACTTC.

The V call is TRBV18, the J call TRBJ1-2, with D perhaps TRBD1 (5 bases). The CDR3 is 14 residues long. V dropped 2 bases and J dropped 2 bases, with 9 bases sitting between them. The germline gives CDR1 KGHSH, CDR2 LQKENI. As DNA, the CDR3 is TGTGCCAGCTCACCAACAGGTACAAACTATGGCTACACCTTC. Protein: CASSPTGTNYGYTF.

This chain connects TRBV6-6 to TRBJ2-1; possible D gene TRBD2, 5 bases. Germline V gene sequence: CDR1 MNHNY, CDR2 SVGAGI (reference sequence). Trimming removed 6 bases from V and 5 bases from J, with 17 bases in between. This CDR3 has 15 residues. The CDR3 loop reads CASRLEQTGNNEQFF. CDR3 coding DNA: TGTGCCAGCAGACTAGAGCAGACGGGCAACAATGAGCAGTTCTTC.

CDR3 bases: TGTGCCAGCAATGGCCCGGGACAGGTCTATGGCTACACCTTC. This gives the protein CASNGPGQVYGYTF. The chain carries TRBV6-6 and TRBJ1-2, with 8 bases identical to TRBD1. Unmatched junction bases numbered 8, after V lost 7 bases and J lost 4 bases. The CDR3 is 14 amino acids. Germline CDR1 reads MNHNY; CDR2 reads SVGAGI (reference sequence).

This clone was observed a handful of times. This chain uses TRBV9 with TRBJ1-2, with TRBD1 matching over 7 bases. The germline V gene has CDR1 SGDLS and CDR2 YYNGEE. This CDR3 spans 14 amino acids. The trim removed 5 bases at V and 9 bases at J, leaving 13 bases unmatched. The CDR3 here is CASRPKGQPFRYTF. CDR3 in DNA: TGTGCCAGCAGACCAAAGGGACAGCCATTTCGCTACACCTTC.

The rearrangement links TRBV28 to TRBJ1-2; TRBD1 agrees at 7 bases. This CDR3 region has 11 residues. Germline V gives CDR1 MDHEN, CDR2 SYDVKM. V lost 4 bases to trimming and J lost 7 bases; unmatched junction nucleotides: 0. The CDR3 sequence is CASSWDSGYTF. CDR3 DNA: TGTGCCAGCAGTTGGGACAGTGGCTACACCTTC.

The chain carries TRBV18 and TRBJ1-2; 7 positions match TRBD1. Germline CDR1 reads KGHSH; CDR2 reads LQKENI. The J segment lost 10 bases and the V segment lost 3 bases, leaving 5 bases of the junction unmatched. This CDR3 is built from 12 residues. The CDR3 region is CASSPRQGDYTF. CDR3 sequence (DNA): TGTGCCAGCTCACCCCGACAGGGCGACTACACCTTC. The full variable domain, in which reference TRBV18 and TRBJ1-2 provide the parts outside the CDR3, is NAGVMQNPRHLVRRRGQEARLRCSPMKGHSHVYWYRQLPEEGLKFMVYLQKENIIDESGMPKERFSAEFPKEGPSILRIQQVVRGDSAAYFCASSPRQGDYTFGSGTRLTVV.

The gene calls are TRBV4-3 and TRBJ1-4; the D gene is possibly TRBD1 (5 bases). Germline V gene sequence: CDR1 LGHNA, CDR2 YSLEER. There are 15 residues in the CDR3. V was shortened by 0 bases and J by 4 bases, with 9 bases between the two germline ends. The CDR3 is CASSQDRAINEKLFF. DNA for the CDR3: TGCGCCAGCAGCCAAGACAGGGCCATTAATGAAAAACTGTTTTTT.

This chain links TRBV6-5 with TRBJ1-4, with D maybe TRBD1 (5 bases). The CDR3 consists of 15 residues. Per the germline V gene, CDR1 is MNHEY and CDR2 is SVGAGI. The ends were cut back, 0 bases at V and 8 bases at J, with 13 bases in the middle. This CDR3 reads CASSYSGQEGEKLFF. For the CDR3, the DNA is TGTGCCAGCAGTTACTCAGGCCAGGAGGGGGAAAAACTGTTTTTT.

The genes are TRBV5-1 and TRBJ1-1; unclear D gene. The CDR3 loop spans 16 amino acids. Germline V lookup: CDR1 SGHRS, CDR2 YFSETQ. The V end lost 0 bases, the J end lost 6 bases, and 18 bases lay between the germline ends. DNA of the CDR3: TGCGCCAGCAGCTTGGCCCCAGTTGGTAGCGGGTCTGAAGCTTTCTTT. It is translated as CASSLAPVGSGSEAFF.

Only one count was recorded for this clone. The chain combines TRBV6-5 with TRBJ1-1; 7 nucleotides line up with TRBD1. There are 13 residues in the CDR3. Germline lookup yields CDR1 MNHEY and CDR2 SVGAGI. V gave up 5 bases and J gave up 8 bases; unmatched junction bases: 8. CDR3 sequence (DNA): TGTGCCAGCAGTATGTCCCGGGACAGAGAAGCTTTCTTT. Its protein product is CASSMSRDREAFF.

There are a few counts of this clone. The chain uses TRBV11-2 and TRBJ1-1; TRBD1 is a possible D gene (5 bases). The germline V gene encodes CDR1 SGHAT and CDR2 FQNNGV. The CDR3 is 11 residues long. V dropped 1 base and J dropped 8 bases, with 5 bases sitting between them. CDR3 nucleotide sequence: TGTGCCAGCAGCTTAGGGACAGAAGCTTTCTTT. It codes for CASSLGTEAFF.

The V call is TRBV7-2, the J call TRBJ2-1; 8 bases line up with TRBD1. The CDR3 length is 13 residues. Looked up from germline, CDR1 is SGHTA and CDR2 is FQGNSA. Trimming cost V 3 bases and J 7 bases; bases outside gene matches: 2. In DNA, the CDR3 is TGTGCCAGCAGCTTGACAGGGGATAATGAGCAGTTCTTC. Translating it yields CASSLTGDNEQFF.

Comments on this clone: This sample also contains other DNA sequences that code for the same CDR3. This rearrangement joins TRBV7-2 to TRBJ1-5; TRBD1 is a possible D gene (5 bases). The V and J ends lost 6 bases and 2 bases respectively, with 8 bases between them. The length of the CDR3 is 13 residues. Germline V CDR1 and CDR2: SGHTA, FQGNSA. The CDR3 DNA is TGTGCCAGCAGTTCACAGGGCAATCAGCCCCAGCATTTT. This sequence encodes CASSSQGNQPQHF.

This rearrangement joins TRBV7-9 to TRBJ1-5; D is perhaps TRBD1 (6 bases). Germline V lookup: CDR1 SEHNR, CDR2 FQNEAQ (reference sequence). The CDR3 runs 13 residues. The V end was cut by 5 bases, the J end by 4 bases, with 9 bases between. This CDR3 is CASSITGNQPQHF. In nucleotides, the CDR3 is TGTGCCAGCAGCATAACAGGGAATCAGCCCCAGCATTTT.

This rearrangement joins TRBV5-1 to TRBJ1-1; weak D call: TRBD1 (6 bases). V was trimmed by 4 bases and J by 7 bases, leaving 20 bases between them. This CDR3 region has 15 residues. Germline CDR1 SGHRS, CDR2 YFSETQ. This CDR3 reads CASSPELQGVGEAFF. The CDR3 DNA follows: TGCGCCAGCAGCCCAGAGTTACAGGGTGTGGGTGAAGCTTTCTTT.

The chain employs TRBV9 and TRBJ1-2; D call uncertain. V lost 3 bases, J lost 5 bases, and 20 bases lay in between. The CDR3 consists of 16 residues. Germline CDR1 reads SGDLS; CDR2 reads YYNGEE. The CDR3, as DNA: TGTGCCAGCAGCGCCCACCGCGACACGGGAGCTTATGGCTACACCTTC. Translating gives CASSAHRDTGAYGYTF.

This chain uses TRBV9 with TRBJ2-7; a possible D gene is TRBD1 (5 bases). The CDR3 consists of 16 residues. V gave up 0 bases and J gave up 5 bases, with 18 bases separating them. Germline lookup yields CDR1 SGDLS and CDR2 YYNGEE. The CDR3 loop is CASSVDLGAGSHEQYF. DNA for the CDR3: TGTGCCAGCAGCGTAGACTTAGGGGCAGGGTCCCACGAGCAGTACTTC.

This chain connects TRBV6-5 to TRBJ1-1; 8 bases match TRBD1. CDR3 length equals 13 residues. V shed 4 bases and J 10 bases; nucleotides not matched to a gene: 8. Germline V gene sequence: CDR1 MNHEY, CDR2 SVGAGI. The CDR3 reads CASSSDRVGAAFF. The CDR3 DNA reads TGTGCCAGCAGTTCGGACAGGGTGGGAGCAGCTTTCTTT.

This sequence joins TRBV30 and TRBJ2-1, with D maybe TRBD2 (6 bases). V was clipped by 1 base and J by 16 bases, with 20 bases between them. There are 13 residues in the CDR3. CDR1 is GTSNPN, CDR2 SVGIG, per germline (reference sequence). The DNA of the CDR3 is TGTGCCTGGAGTGGGCGGGAATTTCCGTATATATTCTTC. Amino acid sequence: CAWSGREFPYIFF.

V and J are TRBV7-2 and TRBJ2-6; 8 bases line up with TRBD1. J gave up 2 bases and V 4 bases, and 7 bases lay outside the gene matches. Germline-derived CDR1 and CDR2 are SGHTA and FQGNSA. There are 17 residues in the CDR3. CDR3 coding DNA: TGTGCCAGCAGCTGGACAGGGTTCGAAACTGGGGCCAACGTCCTGACTTTC. Translated, it gives CASSWTGFETGANVLTF.

The CDR3, as DNA: TGTGCCAGCAGCTTCTTCCCTCCGGAAGGGGAAGGACCCCAGCATTTT. It codes for CASSFFPPEGEGPQHF. This rearrangement joins TRBV7-9 to TRBJ1-5; possible D gene TRBD1, 5 bases. V lost 3 bases and J lost 10, with 22 bases in between. Germline assignment: CDR1 SEHNR and CDR2 FQNEAQ (reference sequence). The CDR3 is 16 amino acids. Drawing the rest from reference TRBV7-9 and TRBJ1-5, the complete variable domain is DTGVSQNPRHKITKRGQNVTFRCDPISEHNRLYWYRQTLGQGPEFLTYFQNEAQLEKSRLLSDRFSAERPKGSFSTLEIQRTEQGDSAMYLCASSFFPPEGEGPQHFGDGTRLSIL.